A single sample is the source of the 30 T cell receptor beta chains below, sequenced in a study of identical twins. TCRdb reanalysed the 5' RACE reads using MiXCR and keeps one entry per CDR3 protein. Among about 290,000 distinct CDR3 sequences listed, roughly 9.7% were seen once. These data were also reused for a study on yellow fever vaccine responses in identical twins.

Sequencing was performed on CD8+ T cells sorted from blood. The source is a woman in her late teens or twenties in good health.

This clonotype appeared many times. This chain joins TRBV5-1 and TRBJ2-7, with a tentative D call TRBD1 (6 bases). CDR1 is SGHRS, CDR2 YFSETQ, per germline. This CDR3 comprises 14 residues. The ends were cut back, 4 bases at V and 1 base at J, with 12 bases in the middle. The CDR3: CASSEGTMSYEQYF. In nucleotides, the CDR3 is TGCGCCAGCAGCGAAGGGACAATGTCCTACGAGCAGTACTTC.

The chain recombines TRBV5-1 with TRBJ1-2, with D perhaps TRBD1 (5 bases). Germline CDR1 and CDR2: SGHRS and YFSETQ. The length of the CDR3 is 18 residues. Trimming cost V 0 bases and J 2 bases, with 20 bases left between them. CDR3 DNA sequence: TGCGCCAGCAGCTTGGCAGTCTCGGGAGGGGTTCGGAACTATGGCTACACCTTC. Translated: CASSLAVSGGVRNYGYTF.

The chain couples TRBV27 to TRBJ2-7, with D perhaps TRBD1 or TRBD2 (5 bases each). The germline CDR1 and CDR2 sequences are MNHEY and SMNVEV (reference sequence). V gave up 10 bases and J gave up 6 bases, with 13 bases separating them. This CDR3 is 11 amino acids long. The CDR3 protein is CAIKSGGEQYF. The CDR3 DNA sequence: TGTGCCATAAAATCTGGGGGCGAGCAGTACTTC.

This clonotype has at least ten counts. This sequence joins TRBV27 and TRBJ2-7; TRBD1 matches 10 bases. Germline CDR1 reads MNHEY; CDR2 reads SMNVEV (reference sequence). This CDR3 has 13 amino acids. V shed 4 bases and J 5 bases; nucleotides not matched to a gene: 2. In DNA, the CDR3 is TGTGCCAGCAGTTGGGACAGGGGAGACGAGCAGTACTTC. It codes for CASSWDRGDEQYF.

This clonotype was counted many times. The rearrangement joins TRBV13 to TRBJ1-2; 8 positions match TRBD1. The CDR3 covers 15 residues. V lost 10 bases and J lost 3; bases outside the gene matches: 13. Germline V CDR1 and CDR2: PRHDT, FYEKMQ (reference sequence). The CDR3 here is CATAGWGQADYGYTF. For the CDR3, the DNA is TGTGCCACCGCCGGATGGGGACAGGCGGACTATGGCTACACCTTC. The whole variable domain, filled in from reference TRBV13 and TRBJ1-2, reads AAGVIQSPRHLIKEKRETATLKCYPIPRHDTVYWYQQGPGQDPQFLISFYEKMQSDKGSIPDRFSAQQFSDYHSELNMSSLELGDSALYFCATAGWGQADYGYTFGSGTRLTVV.

With regard to this clonotype: This may stem from a read error, because a much larger clone lies one nucleotide away. The J gene is TRBJ2-3, the V gene TRBV7-6, with no clear D. This CDR3 has 16 residues. CDR1 and CDR2 from the germline V gene are SGHVS and FNYEAQ. This CDR3 reads CASSFSRTESTDTRYF. CDR3 nucleotide sequence: TGTGCCAGCAGCTTTTCCCGAACGGAAAGCACAGATACGCGGTATTTT.

This clonotype was observed many times. The CDR3 DNA follows: TGTGCCAGCAGCTTCGGGGGAGCCGAGCAGTACTTC. This gives the protein CASSFGGAEQYF. The rearrangement uses TRBV5-4 and TRBJ2-7; the D gene is possibly TRBD2 (6 bases). Germline values: CDR1 SGHNT, CDR2 YYREEE (reference sequence). The CDR3 has 12 residues. Trimming removed 2 bases from V and 6 bases from J, with 9 bases in between.

The genes are TRBV9 and TRBJ1-2, with D uncertain. The CDR3 consists of 14 residues. Germline CDR1 reads SGDLS; CDR2 reads YYNGEE. The germline V and J ends were trimmed by 4 bases and 6 bases, with 16 bases remaining between them. CDR3 DNA sequence: TGTGCCAGCAGCCGGCAGGAATTTCCCAATGGCTACACCTTC. Protein: CASSRQEFPNGYTF.

This clonotype appeared many times. The chain recombines TRBV20-1 with TRBJ2-5; weak D call: TRBD2 (7 bases). The V gene lost 2 bases and the J gene lost 1 base, with 20 bases spanning the gap. The CDR3 totals 17 residues. Looked up from germline, CDR1 is DFQATT and CDR2 is SNEGSKA (reference sequence). CDR3 nucleotide sequence: TGCAGTGCTAGAAGGTCAGCCGGGCGGGGGCCCCAAGAGACCCAGTACTTC. Encoded protein: CSARRSAGRGPQETQYF.

This clonotype has at least ten counts. This chain connects TRBV20-1 to TRBJ2-1, with 12 bases matching TRBD2. This CDR3 has 16 amino acids. Germline V gene lookup returns CDR1 DFQATT and CDR2 SNEGSKA (reference sequence). V shed 3 bases, J shed 8 bases, and the junction held 11 bases outside the gene matches. CDR3 nucleotide sequence: TGCAGTGCTAGGGACCTACTAGCGGGGGGACCCCATGAGCAGTTCTTC. This gives the protein CSARDLLAGGPHEQFF.

The V and J genes are TRBV19 and TRBJ2-4; perhaps D is TRBD1 or TRBD2 (5 bases each). Trimming cost V 7 bases and J 7 bases, with 14 bases left between them. CDR1 and CDR2 (germline): LNHDA, SQIVND (reference sequence). CDR3 size: 13 residues. The CDR3 sequence: CASTGLAANIQYF. The CDR3 DNA follows: TGTGCCAGTACGGGGCTGGCGGCGAACATTCAGTACTTC.

This clonotype has at least ten counts. V is TRBV12-3 or TRBV12-4 and J is TRBJ1-1; 7 bases align to TRBD1. The CDR3 spans 12 residues. Trimming took 6 bases from V and 7 from J; bases not matched to a gene: 5. The CDR3 is CASSTGVIEAFF. CDR3 DNA sequence: TGTGCCAGCAGCACAGGGGTGATTGAAGCTTTCTTT.

This clonotype was seen a few times. The V gene is TRBV6-5, the J gene TRBJ2-7; D possibly corresponds to TRBD2 (5 bases). Germline assignment: CDR1 MNHEY and CDR2 SVGAGI. This CDR3 spans 14 amino acids. Trimming took off 5 bases at V and 1 base at J, with 12 bases between the two ends. The CDR3 bases are TGTGCCAGCAGTAAACGGACGGGGTCCTACGAGCAGTACTTC. It is translated as CASSKRTGSYEQYF.

V is TRBV7-2 and J is TRBJ2-7; TRBD2 is a possible D gene (8 bases). The CDR3 length is 15 residues. Per germline, CDR1 SGHTA and CDR2 FQGNSA. V lost 1 base and J 6 bases, leaving 16 bases between the germline ends. The CDR3, as DNA: TGTGCCAGCAGCTTAGAGGGGGCTAGCGGGTCCGAGCAGTACTTC. Its protein product is CASSLEGASGSEQYF.

This clonotype was seen many times. The rearrangement links TRBV29-1 to TRBJ2-3; 9 bases are shared with TRBD1. Germline V gene lookup returns CDR1 SQVTM and CDR2 ANQGSEA. The ends lost 3 bases at V and 4 bases at J; junction bases unmatched: 8. The CDR3 contains 15 residues. For the CDR3, the DNA is TGCAGCGTTGACCCGGGACAGGGAGGGGCAGATACGCAGTATTTT. As protein: CSVDPGQGGADTQYF.

The DNA of the CDR3 is TGCGCCAGCAGCCAAGCACAGGGGGCTAACACTGAAGCTTTCTTT. This codes for CASSQAQGANTEAFF. The chain is built from TRBV4-3 and TRBJ1-1, with 9 bases identical to TRBD1. The CDR3 extends over 15 amino acids. V was clipped by 1 base and J by 2 bases; unmatched bases: 2. Per the germline V gene, CDR1 is LGHNA and CDR2 is YSLEER.

This chain joins TRBV30 and TRBJ2-1; 8 nucleotides align to TRBD2. J lost 10 bases, V lost 3 bases, and 11 bases had no gene match. CDR1 GTSNPN and CDR2 SVGIG come from the germline V gene (reference sequence). The CDR3 loop spans 14 amino acids. The CDR3 DNA is TGTGCCTGGAGCGGCTCGGGGGGGCGGTGGGAGCAGTTCTTC. This sequence encodes CAWSGSGGRWEQFF.

This clonotype was counted ten times or more. The chain is built from TRBV7-9 and TRBJ2-7; D might be TRBD1 or TRBD2, each matching 5 bases. This CDR3 has 14 amino acids. Per the germline V gene, CDR1 is SEHNR and CDR2 is FQNEAQ (reference sequence). Trimming removed 6 bases from V and 1 base from J, with 13 bases in between. DNA for the CDR3: TGTGCCAGCAGTAGAGCAGGGACGTCCTACGAGCAGTACTTC. This translates into CASSRAGTSYEQYF.

This clonotype was detected only a few times. J is TRBJ2-5 and V is TRBV7-9; 7 positions match TRBD2. The germline CDR1 and CDR2 sequences are SEHNR and FQNEAQ (reference sequence). This CDR3 region has 17 residues. J gave up 10 bases and V 2 bases, and 19 bases lay outside the gene matches. CDR3 DNA: TGTGCCAGCAGCTTAAGTTCCGGGACTACCGAGAAGAATGACCAGTACTTC. Translating gives CASSLSSGTTEKNDQYF.

This clonotype was seen many times. The chain employs TRBV4-3 and TRBJ2-5; no definite D call. Trimming cost V 1 base and J 0 bases, with 9 bases left between them. In germline, CDR1 is LGHNA, CDR2 YSLEER. CDR3 length equals 15 residues. The CDR3 DNA reads TGCGCCAGCAGCCAAGGATGGAGCGACCAAGAGACCCAGTACTTC. Protein: CASSQGWSDQETQYF.

This clonotype was observed a handful of times. The chain employs TRBV27 and TRBJ2-3; D may be TRBD2 (7 bases). V was cut by 8 bases and J by 3 bases, with 18 bases left in between. The length of the CDR3 is 15 residues. In germline, CDR1 is MNHEY, CDR2 SMNVEV (reference sequence). The CDR3 sequence: CASSQGGRVTDTQYF. For the CDR3, the DNA is TGTGCCAGCTCGCAAGGGGGGAGGGTAACAGATACGCAGTATTTT.

This clonotype showed up just a few times. The gene calls are TRBV28 and TRBJ1-5, with 7 positions matching TRBD1. Losses at the gene ends were 6 bases for V and 5 bases for J; bases not matched to a gene: 10. The CDR3 is 15 residues long. Germline V lookup: CDR1 MDHEN, CDR2 SYDVKM. Here the CDR3 DNA reads TGTGCCAGCAGCCGGGATTGGGACAGCGATCAGCCCCAGCATTTT. Translating gives CASSRDWDSDQPQHF.

This clonotype was observed many times. The chain is built from TRBV3-1 and TRBJ2-3; unclear D gene. The CDR3 is 16 amino acids. The germline V and J ends were trimmed by 2 bases and 6 bases, with 18 bases remaining between them. Germline assignment: CDR1 LGHDT and CDR2 YNNKEL (reference sequence). This CDR3 is CASSQSVGILPDTQYF. CDR3 nucleotide sequence: TGTGCCAGCAGCCAATCTGTAGGGATCTTGCCGGATACGCAGTATTTT.

The table lists this clonotype with a few counts. This chain links TRBV7-9 with TRBJ2-1; TRBD2 agrees at 7 bases. This CDR3 is built from 17 residues. Germline trimming cut 5 bases from V and 8 bases from J; bases unmatched to any gene: 18. Germline CDR1 and CDR2: SEHNR and FQNEAQ (reference sequence). The CDR3 protein is CASSPHPPTSIADEQFF. CDR3 nucleotide sequence: TGTGCCAGCAGCCCACACCCTCCGACTAGCATCGCCGATGAGCAGTTCTTC.

In this sample, this clonotype turned up a few times. The genes are TRBV27 and TRBJ2-7; TRBD1 aligns across 9 bases. V dropped 3 bases and J dropped 5; count of bases not matched to a gene: 11. CDR1 MNHEY and CDR2 SMNVEV come from the germline V gene (reference sequence). The CDR3 contains 16 residues. The CDR3 DNA is TGTGCCAGCAGTTTTACCGGGACAGGGTATGTTAACGAGCAGTACTTC. Amino acids: CASSFTGTGYVNEQYF.

This clonotype appeared a few times. The DNA of the CDR3 is TGTGCCAGCAGCGGGGGACAGAGCTCTGGAAACACCATATATTTT. As protein: CASSGGQSSGNTIYF. The chain combines TRBV7-9 with TRBJ1-3; 7 nucleotides line up with TRBD1. The CDR3 extends over 15 amino acids. Germline V gene lookup returns CDR1 SEHNR and CDR2 FQNEAQ (reference sequence). Germline trimming cut 5 bases from V and 0 bases from J; bases unmatched to any gene: 4.

This clonotype was picked up a small number of times. The gene calls are TRBV18 and TRBJ2-3; no clear D gene. The CDR3 is 12 amino acids. The germline gives CDR1 KGHSH, CDR2 LQKENI. V gave up 8 bases and J gave up 0 bases, with 6 bases separating them. DNA for the CDR3: TGTGCCAGCACCCATAGCACAGATACGCAGTATTTT. Protein: CASTHSTDTQYF.

The CDR3 sequence: CSARDSGRTDTQYF. The CDR3 DNA is TGCAGTGCTAGAGATTCGGGACGCACAGATACGCAGTATTTT. The chain couples TRBV20-1 to TRBJ2-3, with D perhaps TRBD1 or TRBD2 (5 bases each). The germline V gene has CDR1 DFQATT and CDR2 SNEGSKA (reference sequence). With 0 bases removed from V and 1 base from J, the gap between germline ends came to 8 bases. The CDR3 covers 14 residues.

This clonotype was seen repeatedly, ten times or more. The genes are TRBV12-3 or TRBV12-4 and TRBJ2-7; 7 nucleotides agree with TRBD1. The CDR3 runs to 13 residues. With V trimmed by 6 bases and J by 5 bases, 7 bases remained unmatched. Here the CDR3 DNA reads TGTGCCAGCAGCCCCATGAGGGGGCACGAGCAGTACTTC. Protein sequence: CASSPMRGHEQYF.

There are a few counts of this clonotype. The chain combines TRBV20-1 with TRBJ2-7; a possible D gene is TRBD1 (6 bases). Germline values: CDR1 DFQATT, CDR2 SNEGSKA (reference sequence). V was shortened by 0 bases and J by 2 bases, with 11 bases between the two germline ends. The CDR3 extends over 14 amino acids. In nucleotides, the CDR3 is TGCAGTGCTAGAGATATTACAGGGCCCTACGAGCAGTACTTC. Translation gives CSARDITGPYEQYF.